These T cell receptor beta chains were read from a single sample in a study of shared clonotypes between healthy human individuals. The assay was immunoSEQ multiplex PCR, and TCRdb's table has in-frame clones only and misses some. The sample lists fewer than 1.4 million clones; 75% to 80% were seen once. The sample consisted of memory CD4+ T cells from PBMCs. These receptors originate from a man younger than 35 in good health. Some clones in this sample may be carry-over from other donors' samples. Each CDR3 is given with its conserved first and last residue. The order of the fields is J gene, D gene, V gene, clone size, CDR3 protein, CDR3 DNA. A D gene is named only where the DNA matches it firmly. Size is omitted from some rows. Given values are once, few, many or a class for expanded clones.

J gene: TRBJ1-1
D gene: -
V gene: TRBV2
clone size: few
CDR3 protein: CASSEYTEAFF
CDR3 DNA: TGTGCCAGCAGTGAATACACTGAAGCTTTCTTT

J gene: TRBJ2-1
D gene: -
V gene: TRBV28
clone size: -
CDR3 protein: CASSRPTGSPYNEQFF
CDR3 DNA: TGTGCCAGCAGTCGACCTACAGGGAGTCCCTACAATGAGCAGTTCTTC

J gene: TRBJ2-5
D gene: TRBD1
V gene: TRBV5-1
clone size: -
CDR3 protein: CASSFTGVVGETQYF
CDR3 DNA: TGCGCCAGCAGCTTTACAGGGGTCGTTGGAGAGACCCAGTACTTC

J gene: TRBJ2-7
D gene: TRBD1
V gene: TRBV29-1
clone size: -
CDR3 protein: CSVEGGQGARNEQYF
CDR3 DNA: TGCAGCGTTGAGGGGGGACAGGGGGCGCGGAACGAGCAGTACTTC

J gene: TRBJ1-4
D gene: TRBD1
V gene: TRBV5-4
clone size: -
CDR3 protein: CASSLSGQAEKLFF
CDR3 DNA: TGTGCCAGCAGCCTCTCCGGACAGGCTGAAAAACTGTTTTTT

J gene: TRBJ2-1
D gene: -
V gene: TRBV5-1
clone size: -
CDR3 protein: CASSSGYNYNEQFF
CDR3 DNA: TGCGCCAGCAGCAGCGGGTACAACTACAATGAGCAGTTCTTC

J gene: TRBJ2-3
D gene: -
V gene: TRBV19
clone size: -
CDR3 protein: CASSIGVAPGTDTQYF
CDR3 DNA: TGTGCCAGTAGTATTGGCGTAGCCCCTGGCACAGATACGCAGTATTTT

J gene: TRBJ2-1
D gene: TRBD2
V gene: TRBV7-9
clone size: -
CDR3 protein: CASSATRGGRLSGNEQFF
CDR3 DNA: TGTGCCAGCAGCGCCACCCGTGGCGGGAGGTTATCGGGTAATGAGCAGTTCTTC

J gene: TRBJ2-2
D gene: -
V gene: TRBV4-1
clone size: -
CDR3 protein: CASSSATGTYTGELFF
CDR3 DNA: TGCGCCAGCAGCTCAGCGACAGGGACTTACACCGGGGAGCTGTTTTTT

J gene: TRBJ2-1
D gene: -
V gene: TRBV5-6
clone size: -
CDR3 protein: CASSPPLAYNEQFF
CDR3 DNA: TGTGCCAGCAGCCCCCCGCTGGCTTACAATGAGCAGTTCTTC

J gene: TRBJ1-4
D gene: -
V gene: TRBV19
clone size: -
CDR3 protein: CASSSRDGRFEKLFF
CDR3 DNA: TGTGCCAGTAGTTCCCGGGACGGCCGATTTGAAAAACTGTTTTTT

J gene: TRBJ1-2
D gene: -
V gene: TRBV9
clone size: -
CDR3 protein: CASSVEAERGGYTF
CDR3 DNA: TGTGCCAGCAGCGTAGAGGCCGAACGGGGTGGCTACACCTTC

J gene: TRBJ2-3
D gene: -
V gene: TRBV27
clone size: -
CDR3 protein: CASSRGSGRTDTQYF
CDR3 DNA: TGTGCCAGCAGTCGGGGTAGCGGACGCACAGATACGCAGTATTTT

J gene: TRBJ1-1
D gene: -
V gene: TRBV2
clone size: many
CDR3 protein: CASKGWREVYSEAFF
CDR3 DNA: TGTGCCAGCAAGGGGTGGCGAGAAGTGTATTCTGAAGCTTTCTTT

J gene: TRBJ2-7
D gene: TRBD1
V gene: TRBV15
clone size: few
CDR3 protein: CATSRGTGEGYEQYF
CDR3 DNA: TGTGCCACCAGCAGAGGGACAGGGGAGGGGTACGAGCAGTACTTC

J gene: TRBJ2-7
D gene: -
V gene: TRBV27
clone size: -
CDR3 protein: CASSTIRGSYEQYF
CDR3 DNA: TGTGCCAGCAGTACCATCAGGGGCTCCTACGAGCAGTACTTC

J gene: TRBJ2-2
D gene: TRBD2
V gene: TRBV2
clone size: -
CDR3 protein: CASSASGLAAGELFF
CDR3 DNA: TGTGCCAGCAGCGCTTCCGGACTAGCCGCCGGGGAGCTGTTTTTT

J gene: TRBJ1-3
D gene: -
V gene: TRBV28
clone size: -
CDR3 protein: CASRTGGGALGNTIYF
CDR3 DNA: TGTGCCAGCAGAACGGGAGGGGGTGCTTTAGGAAACACCATATATTTT

J gene: TRBJ1-5
D gene: -
V gene: TRBV15
clone size: -
CDR3 protein: CATSRDGGAGNQPQHF
CDR3 DNA: TGTGCCACCAGCAGAGATGGGGGGGCTGGCAATCAGCCCCAGCATTTT

J gene: TRBJ2-5
D gene: -
V gene: TRBV2
clone size: -
CDR3 protein: CASSSETQYF
CDR3 DNA: TGTGCCAGCTCCTCGGAGACCCAGTACTTC

J gene: TRBJ1-2
D gene: -
V gene: TRBV6-1
clone size: once
CDR3 protein: CASSEGRSYGYTF
CDR3 DNA: TGTGCCAGCAGTGAGGGGCGGAGCTATGGCTACACCTTC

J gene: TRBJ2-1
D gene: -
V gene: TRBV19
clone size: -
CDR3 protein: CASSVRTNEQFF
CDR3 DNA: TGTGCCAGTAGTGTGCGCACCAATGAGCAGTTCTTC

J gene: TRBJ2-5
D gene: -
V gene: TRBV5-6
clone size: -
CDR3 protein: CASSQILEETQYF
CDR3 DNA: TGTGCCAGCAGCCAAATACTGGAAGAGACCCAGTACTTC

J gene: TRBJ2-3
D gene: TRBD2
V gene: TRBV28
clone size: -
CDR3 protein: CASSLRAGGPGTDTQYF
CDR3 DNA: TGTGCCAGCAGTTTAAGGGCGGGAGGGCCTGGCACAGATACGCAGTATTTT

J gene: TRBJ1-4
D gene: -
V gene: TRBV28
clone size: -
CDR3 protein: CASSDGGKEKLFF
CDR3 DNA: TGTGCCAGCAGTGACGGAGGAAAGGAAAAACTGTTTTTT

J gene: TRBJ2-5
D gene: TRBD1
V gene: TRBV2
clone size: -
CDR3 protein: CASSRQGALRETQYF
CDR3 DNA: TGTGCCAGCAGTAGACAGGGGGCGCTTCGAGAGACCCAGTACTTC

J gene: TRBJ1-2
D gene: -
V gene: TRBV19
clone size: -
CDR3 protein: CASSIRVPGAYGYTF
CDR3 DNA: TGTGCCAGTAGTATTAGGGTTCCGGGGGCATACGGCTACACCTTC

J gene: TRBJ2-7
D gene: -
V gene: TRBV5-6
clone size: -
CDR3 protein: CASSLVKAHSYEQYF
CDR3 DNA: TGTGCCAGCAGCTTGGTGAAGGCTCACTCCTACGAGCAGTACTTC

J gene: TRBJ2-1
D gene: TRBD2
V gene: TRBV28
clone size: -
CDR3 protein: CASRRLAYYNEQFF
CDR3 DNA: TGTGCCAGCAGGCGACTAGCGTACTACAATGAGCAGTTCTTC

J gene: TRBJ2-7
D gene: -
V gene: TRBV2
clone size: -
CDR3 protein: CASRGATETYEQYF
CDR3 DNA: TGTGCCAGCAGGGGCGCGACAGAGACCTACGAGCAGTACTTC

J gene: TRBJ2-7
D gene: -
V gene: TRBV6-1
clone size: once
CDR3 protein: CASSEVWGTDSYEQYF
CDR3 DNA: TGTGCCAGCAGTGAAGTTTGGGGGACGGACTCCTACGAGCAGTACTTC

J gene: TRBJ2-2
D gene: -
V gene: TRBV9
clone size: -
CDR3 protein: CASNPGANTGELFF
CDR3 DNA: TGTGCCAGCAATCCAGGGGCGAACACCGGGGAGCTGTTTTTT

J gene: TRBJ2-5
D gene: TRBD2
V gene: TRBV5-1
clone size: -
CDR3 protein: CASSLPGSGTFRTQETQYF
CDR3 DNA: TGCGCCAGCAGCCTGCCTGGGAGCGGGACGTTCCGGACCCAAGAGACCCAGTACTTC

J gene: TRBJ1-5
D gene: -
V gene: TRBV12-5
clone size: few
CDR3 protein: CASGIPPGPQHF
CDR3 DNA: TGTGCTAGTGGGATCCCCCCCGGACCCCAGCATTTT

J gene: TRBJ1-5
D gene: -
V gene: TRBV28
clone size: -
CDR3 protein: CASSLSGPSNQPQHF
CDR3 DNA: TGTGCCAGCAGTTTATCAGGGCCGAGCAATCAGCCCCAGCATTTT

J gene: TRBJ2-7
D gene: TRBD2
V gene: TRBV11-2
clone size: -
CDR3 protein: CASSPTPSGPSSYEQYF
CDR3 DNA: TGTGCCAGCAGCCCTACCCCTAGCGGGCCGAGCTCCTACGAGCAGTACTTC

J gene: TRBJ1-2
D gene: TRBD1
V gene: TRBV6-1
clone size: -
CDR3 protein: CASSEPGQGWGYTF
CDR3 DNA: TGTGCCAGCAGTGAACCCGGACAGGGTTGGGGCTACACCTTC

J gene: TRBJ2-1
D gene: TRBD2
V gene: TRBV5-4
clone size: -
CDR3 protein: CASSLGRGAPDEQFF
CDR3 DNA: TGTGCCAGCAGCTTGGGGCGGGGGGCCCCAGATGAGCAGTTCTTC

J gene: TRBJ1-4
D gene: TRBD1
V gene: TRBV5-1
clone size: -
CDR3 protein: CASSLGQGAKGEKLFF
CDR3 DNA: TGCGCCAGCAGCTTGGGGCAGGGGGCAAAAGGTGAAAAACTGTTTTTT

J gene: TRBJ2-2
D gene: TRBD1
V gene: TRBV9
clone size: -
CDR3 protein: CASSVGDRGGTGELFF
CDR3 DNA: TGTGCCAGCAGCGTGGGGGACAGGGGCGGCACCGGGGAGCTGTTTTTT

J gene: TRBJ1-1
D gene: TRBD1
V gene: TRBV2
clone size: once
CDR3 protein: CASSDGQGRNTEAFF
CDR3 DNA: TGTGCCAGCAGTGACGGACAGGGACGGAACACTGAAGCTTTCTTT

J gene: TRBJ2-1
D gene: TRBD2
V gene: TRBV7-8
clone size: once
CDR3 protein: CASTPGGPYNEQFF
CDR3 DNA: TGTGCCAGCACGCCGGGAGGGCCCTACAATGAGCAGTTCTTC

J gene: TRBJ2-1
D gene: -
V gene: TRBV2
clone size: -
CDR3 protein: CASTRAGWNEQFF
CDR3 DNA: TGTGCCAGCACCAGGGCAGGGTGGAATGAGCAGTTCTTC

J gene: TRBJ2-5
D gene: -
V gene: TRBV29-1
clone size: -
CDR3 protein: CSGGSGLDQETQYF
CDR3 DNA: TGCAGCGGGGGTAGCGGCCTCGATCAAGAGACCCAGTACTTC

J gene: TRBJ2-7
D gene: -
V gene: TRBV30
clone size: -
CDR3 protein: CAWSSRGADEQYF
CDR3 DNA: TGTGCCTGGAGTTCGCGGGGTGCGGACGAGCAGTACTTC

J gene: TRBJ2-3
D gene: -
V gene: TRBV5-4
clone size: -
CDR3 protein: CASSPAAGPSTDTQYF
CDR3 DNA: TGTGCCAGCAGCCCCGCGGCGGGGCCCAGCACAGATACGCAGTATTTT

J gene: TRBJ2-2
D gene: -
V gene: TRBV19
clone size: -
CDR3 protein: CASKVGGGTGELFF
CDR3 DNA: TGTGCCAGTAAAGTGGGCGGTGGCACCGGGGAGCTGTTTTTT

J gene: TRBJ2-7
D gene: -
V gene: TRBV28
clone size: few
CDR3 protein: CASSPPPQTDPYEQYF
CDR3 DNA: TGTGCCAGCAGTCCTCCTCCACAGACAGACCCCTACGAGCAGTACTTC

J gene: TRBJ2-7
D gene: TRBD2
V gene: TRBV9
clone size: -
CDR3 protein: CASSVGGTSGSYEQYF
CDR3 DNA: TGTGCCAGCAGCGTAGGTGGGACTAGCGGCTCCTACGAGCAGTACTTC

J gene: TRBJ2-7
D gene: -
V gene: TRBV18
clone size: -
CDR3 protein: CASSPSAGASYEQYF
CDR3 DNA: TGTGCCAGCTCACCCTCGGCGGGGGCGTCCTACGAGCAGTACTTC

J gene: TRBJ2-3
D gene: -
V gene: TRBV7-3
clone size: once
CDR3 protein: CASSLFTDTQYF
CDR3 DNA: TGTGCCAGCAGCTTATTCACAGATACGCAGTATTTT

J gene: TRBJ2-5
D gene: TRBD2
V gene: TRBV4-1
clone size: -
CDR3 protein: CASSRDSGSQETQYF
CDR3 DNA: TGCGCCAGCAGCCGAGATAGCGGGAGCCAGGAGACCCAGTACTTC